Listed here are 22 T cell receptor beta chains from one sample, sequenced in a study of blood T cell repertoires in COVID-19 (dated by TCRdb to 2020 to 2022). Library preparation employed the immunoSEQ multiplex PCR assay. TCRdb limited this immuneACCESS table to in-frame rearrangements with V and J called. A share of clones is missing; checked studies link under half to unresolved V genes, and the rest is unexplained. This sample comprises 150,000 or so clones, less than 80% of them detected only once. 4.5% of the sample goes to the ten largest clones. Sequenced input: peripheral blood. These receptors were collected from an elderly woman with active or convalescent COVID-19.

The chain employs TRBV19 and TRBJ1-6; D perhaps matches TRBD1 (6 bases). Trimming pared 7 bases from V and 6 bases from J, leaving 13 bases between. The germline V gene encodes CDR1 LNHDA and CDR2 SQIVND (reference sequence). The CDR3 runs 14 residues. The CDR3 DNA follows: TGTGCCAGTAAACAGGGTAACCTTAATTCACCCCTCCACTTT. Protein product: CASKQGNLNSPLHF.

This clone appeared once. The chain uses TRBV7-9 and TRBJ1-4; D unclear. The CDR3 has 15 amino acids. V lost 6 bases and J 6 bases, leaving 17 bases between the germline ends. Germline V gene data show CDR1 as SEHNR and CDR2 as FQNEAQ (reference sequence). The CDR3 DNA sequence: TGTGCCAGCAGTAAAGGTACACAGTCGGATGAAAAACTGTTTTTT. This translates into CASSKGTQSDEKLFF.

J is TRBJ1-2 and V is TRBV4-2, with D perhaps TRBD1 (5 bases). The CDR3 consists of 13 residues. The ends were cut back, 1 base at V and 3 bases at J, with 6 bases in the middle. Germline CDR1 and CDR2: LGHNA and YNFKEQ. The CDR3 loop reads CASSQAGDYGYTF. The CDR3 coding sequence is TGTGCCAGCAGCCAAGCGGGGGACTATGGCTACACCTTC.

The chain has TRBV29-1 and TRBJ1-1, with 9 bases lining up with TRBD1. Germline V gives CDR1 SQVTM, CDR2 ANQGSEA. With V trimmed by 6 bases and J by 0 bases, 8 bases remained unmatched. The CDR3 extends over 15 amino acids. The DNA of the CDR3 is TGCAGCGTCACCAAGACAGGGGGTTTGAACACTGAAGCTTTCTTT. This codes for CSVTKTGGLNTEAFF.

V usage is TRBV9 and J usage is TRBJ2-5; D is possibly TRBD1 (6 bases). Trimming removed 6 bases at V and 5 bases at J, with 17 bases between. CDR3 size: 14 residues. Germline assignment: CDR1 SGDLS and CDR2 YYNGEE. Written as DNA, the CDR3 is TGTGCCAGCAACAGGCAGGGGTCATTGGAGACCCAGTACTTC. Translating gives CASNRQGSLETQYF.

The rearrangement links TRBV18 to TRBJ2-7; tentatively, D is TRBD1 (7 bases). The V gene's germline CDR1 is KGHSH and CDR2 LQKENI. V was trimmed by 5 bases and J by 2 bases, leaving 13 bases between them. This CDR3 is built from 14 residues. CDR3 DNA: TGTGCCAGCTCAGGCGCGGGACAGACCTACGAGCAGTACTTC. Residues: CASSGAGQTYEQYF.

This clone was counted only a few times. This rearrangement joins TRBV7-9 to TRBJ1-1, with D hard to call. Trimming stripped 2 bases from V and 0 bases from J, with 7 bases between. From germline, CDR1 is SEHNR and CDR2 FQNEAQ (reference sequence). This CDR3 has 14 amino acids. This CDR3 is CASSLKQVNTEAFF. Written as DNA, the CDR3 is TGTGCCAGCAGCTTAAAACAAGTGAACACTGAAGCTTTCTTT.

The rearrangement links TRBV29-1 to TRBJ2-5; TRBD1 is a possible D gene (6 bases). The CDR3 has 14 residues. Per germline, CDR1 SQVTM and CDR2 ANQGSEA. Deletions cut 7 bases from V and 6 bases from J, with 21 bases between. The CDR3 region has the DNA TGCAGCGCCTTAAACAGGGCATTGAGGAAGACCCAGTACTTC. It yields the protein CSALNRALRKTQYF.

This clone was seen only a few times. The rearrangement joins TRBV28 to TRBJ2-5; TRBD2 is a possible D gene (5 bases). Trimming stripped 10 bases from V and 4 bases from J, with 13 bases between. Germline V gives CDR1 MDHEN, CDR2 SYDVKM. CDR3 length: 12 amino acids. CDR3 in DNA: TGTGCCACCACCGCGGGTCCAGAGACCCAGTACTTC. This sequence encodes CATTAGPETQYF.

The chain recombines TRBV7-6 with TRBJ1-3; D is possibly TRBD1 (5 bases). The CDR3 sequence is 18 residues long. The V gene's germline CDR1 is SGHVS and CDR2 FNYEAQ. Trimming cost V 5 bases and J 1 base, with 21 bases left between them. The CDR3 protein is CASSPRVLGPGSGNTIYF. The CDR3 coding sequence is TGTGCCAGCAGCCCCAGGGTTTTGGGCCCCGGGTCTGGAAACACCATATATTTT.

V is TRBV2 and J is TRBJ2-1; 9 nucleotides align to TRBD2. The V gene end was trimmed by 0 bases and the J gene end by 2 bases; junction bases not matched to a gene: 5. Germline CDR1 reads SNHLY; CDR2 reads FYNNEI. The CDR3 runs to 17 residues. CDR3 sequence reads: CASSEARGGGAYNEQFF. CDR3 bases: TGTGCCAGCAGTGAAGCGCGGGGCGGGGGGGCCTACAATGAGCAGTTCTTC.

The rearrangement uses TRBV2 and TRBJ1-3, with 8 bases identical to TRBD1. This CDR3 has 18 amino acids. Per germline, CDR1 SNHLY and CDR2 FYNNEI. The V and J ends lost 3 bases and 2 bases, in that order; junction bases with no gene match: 12. CDR3 loop: CASSEWTGSFVAGNTIYF. The CDR3 nucleotides are TGTGCCAGCAGTGAGTGGACAGGGTCTTTCGTGGCTGGAAACACCATATATTTT.

V usage is TRBV20-1 and J usage is TRBJ2-6; D ambiguous. This CDR3 has 17 amino acids. V was shortened by 3 bases and J by 1 base, with 16 bases between the two germline ends. CDR1 DFQATT and CDR2 SNEGSKA come from the germline V gene (reference sequence). This CDR3 is CSASLRALESGANVLTF. For the CDR3, the DNA is TGCAGTGCTAGTCTCCGCGCTCTCGAGTCTGGGGCCAACGTCCTGACTTTC.

The chain employs TRBV30 and TRBJ1-1; TRBD1 matches 8 bases. CDR1 and CDR2 (germline): GTSNPN, SVGIG (reference sequence). The CDR3 runs 15 residues. Trimming took 7 bases from V and 5 from J; bases not matched to a gene: 15. This chain's CDR3 is CASDQGAGSVTEAFF. CDR3 bases: TGTGCCTCAGACCAGGGGGCTGGGTCTGTTACTGAAGCTTTCTTT.

The gene calls are TRBV18 and TRBJ1-1; 10 bases match TRBD1. From germline, CDR1 is KGHSH and CDR2 LQKENI. This CDR3 is built from 16 residues. The ends lost 3 bases at V and 5 bases at J; junction bases unmatched: 9. The CDR3 reads CASSPRETGGATEAFF. The CDR3 nucleotides are TGTGCCAGCTCACCGAGGGAGACAGGGGGCGCGACTGAAGCTTTCTTT.

This chain joins TRBV24-1 and TRBJ2-2; 10 nucleotides align to TRBD2. Germline V gives CDR1 KGHDR, CDR2 SFDVKD. The CDR3 covers 15 residues. The junction had 4 bases not matched to a gene; V was cut back by 6 bases and J by 4 bases. The CDR3 sequence is CATSQGLALTGELFF. CDR3 nucleotide sequence: TGTGCCACCAGTCAGGGACTAGCGCTCACCGGGGAGCTGTTTTTT.

This rearrangement joins TRBV5-8 to TRBJ1-2; D unclear. Looked up from germline, CDR1 is SGHTS and CDR2 is YDEGEE. Trimming removed 5 bases at V and 7 bases at J, with 21 bases between. The CDR3 runs 15 residues. The CDR3 coding sequence is TGTGCCAGCAGGGCTTCTCCGGGGTCGTCCCTTGGCTACACCTTC. Its protein product is CASRASPGSSLGYTF.

The rearrangement links TRBV5-1 to TRBJ1-3; the match to TRBD1 covers 9 bases. CDR3 length equals 16 residues. The V gene end was trimmed by 0 bases and the J gene end by 2 bases; junction bases not matched to a gene: 3. Germline CDR1 reads SGHRS; CDR2 reads YFSETQ. CDR3 residues: CASSLGGTGTGNTIYF. The CDR3 DNA is TGCGCCAGCAGCTTGGGAGGGACAGGGACTGGAAACACCATATATTTT. Complete variable domain (other parts from reference TRBV5-1 and TRBJ1-3): KAGVTQTPRYLIKTRGQQVTLSCSPISGHRSVSWYQQTPGQGLQFLFEYFSETQRNKGNFPGRFSGRQFSNSRSEMNVSTLELGDSALYLCASSLGGTGTGNTIYFGEGSWLTVV.

The V and J genes are TRBV19 and TRBJ1-3; D remains unclear. The germline gives CDR1 LNHDA, CDR2 SQIVND (reference sequence). CDR3 length: 16 residues. Trimming stripped 4 bases from V and 0 bases from J, with 13 bases between. The CDR3 reads CASSTVRSGSGNTIYF. The CDR3 DNA reads as TGTGCCAGTAGTACGGTCAGATCGGGCTCTGGAAACACCATATATTTT.

V is TRBV3-1 (or the pseudogene TRBV3-2) and J is TRBJ1-1; 8 bases align to TRBD1. Germline trimming cut 4 bases from V and 5 bases from J; bases unmatched to any gene: 9. The V gene's germline CDR1 is LGHDT and CDR2 YNNKEL (reference sequence). The CDR3 runs to 15 residues. The CDR3 spells CASSRTGTGWTEAFF. CDR3 bases: TGTGCCAGCAGCCGCACCGGGACAGGATGGACTGAAGCTTTCTTT.

The chain links TRBV6-2 or TRBV6-3 to TRBJ1-6, with 7 nucleotides matching TRBD1. V lost 2 bases and J lost 0; bases outside the gene matches: 10. The CDR3 runs 19 residues. Germline V gene lookup returns CDR1 MNHEY and CDR2 SVGEGT. As DNA, the CDR3 is TGTGCCAGCAGTTACAACCCGGGACAGTTAAGCTCCTATAATTCACCCCTCCACTTT. Translating it yields CASSYNPGQLSSYNSPLHF.

The chain links TRBV4-3 to TRBJ2-3; D is unresolved. V lost 1 base to trimming and J lost 0 bases, with 14 bases between them. This CDR3 region has 17 residues. CDR1 and CDR2 (germline): LGHNA, YSLEER. As DNA, the CDR3 is TGCGCCAGCAGCCAAGGCACTCCAAGATCTAGCACAGATACGCAGTATTTT. Amino acids: CASSQGTPRSSTDTQYF.